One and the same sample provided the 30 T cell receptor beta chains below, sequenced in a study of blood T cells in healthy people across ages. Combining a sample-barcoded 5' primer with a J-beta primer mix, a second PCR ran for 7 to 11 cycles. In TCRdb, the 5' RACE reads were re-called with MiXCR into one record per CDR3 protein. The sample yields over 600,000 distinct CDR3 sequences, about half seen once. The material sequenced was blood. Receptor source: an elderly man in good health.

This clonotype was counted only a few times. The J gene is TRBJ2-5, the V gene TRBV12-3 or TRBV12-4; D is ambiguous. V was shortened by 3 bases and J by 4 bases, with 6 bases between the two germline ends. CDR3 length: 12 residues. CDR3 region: CASSFVGETQYF. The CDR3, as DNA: TGTGCCAGCAGTTTCGTCGGAGAGACCCAGTACTTC.

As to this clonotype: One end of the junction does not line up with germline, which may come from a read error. CDR3 amino acids: CSAEKGANTEAFF. CDR3 DNA: TGCAGCGCTGAAAAGGGGGCGAACACTGAAGCTTTCTTT. V is TRBV29-1 and J is TRBJ1-1, with TRBD1 matching 7 bases. This CDR3 spans 13 amino acids. Looked up from germline, CDR1 is SQVTM and CDR2 is ANQGSEA.

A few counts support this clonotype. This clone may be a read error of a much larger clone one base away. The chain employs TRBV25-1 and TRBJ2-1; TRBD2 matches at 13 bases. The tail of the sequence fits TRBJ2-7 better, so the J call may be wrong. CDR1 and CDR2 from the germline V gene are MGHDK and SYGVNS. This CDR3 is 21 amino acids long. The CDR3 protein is CASSDSPELAGGRLKYNEQYF. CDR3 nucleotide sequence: TGTGCCAGCAGTGACTCCCCGGAACTAGCGGGAGGGCGTTTAAAATACAATGAGCAGTACTTC.

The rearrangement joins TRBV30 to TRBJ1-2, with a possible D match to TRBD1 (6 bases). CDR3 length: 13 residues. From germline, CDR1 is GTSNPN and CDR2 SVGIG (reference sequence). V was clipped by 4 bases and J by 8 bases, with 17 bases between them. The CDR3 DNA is TGTGCCTGGACTATGCTCAGGGGTTACGGCTACACCTTC. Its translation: CAWTMLRGYGYTF. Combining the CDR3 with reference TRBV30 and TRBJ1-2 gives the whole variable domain SQTIHQWPATLVQPVGSPLSLECTVEGTSNPNLYWYRQAAGRGLQLLFYSVGIGQISSEVPQNLSASRPQDRQFILSSKKLLLSDSGFYLCAWTMLRGYGYTFGSGTRLTVV.

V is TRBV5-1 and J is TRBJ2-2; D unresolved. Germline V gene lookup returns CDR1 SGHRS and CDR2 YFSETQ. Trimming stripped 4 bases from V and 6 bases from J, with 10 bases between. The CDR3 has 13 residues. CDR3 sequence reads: CASSPEGSGELFF. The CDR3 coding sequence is TGCGCCAGCAGCCCTGAAGGATCCGGGGAGCTGTTTTTT.

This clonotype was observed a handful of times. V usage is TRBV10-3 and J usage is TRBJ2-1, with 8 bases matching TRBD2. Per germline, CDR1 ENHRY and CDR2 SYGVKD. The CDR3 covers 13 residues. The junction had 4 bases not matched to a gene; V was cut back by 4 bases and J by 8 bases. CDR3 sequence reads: CAISGVRGDEQFF. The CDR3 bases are TGTGCCATCAGTGGTGTGCGGGGGGATGAGCAGTTCTTC.

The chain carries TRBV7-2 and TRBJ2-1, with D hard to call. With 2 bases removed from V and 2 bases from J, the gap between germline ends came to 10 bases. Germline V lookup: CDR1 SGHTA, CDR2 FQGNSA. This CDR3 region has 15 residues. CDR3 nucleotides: TGTGCCAGCAGCTTATCGGAAGGTCCCTACAATGAGCAGTTCTTC. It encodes CASSLSEGPYNEQFF. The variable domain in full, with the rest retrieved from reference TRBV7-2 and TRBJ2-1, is GAGVSQSPSNKVTEKGKDVELRCDPISGHTALYWYRQSLGQGLEFLIYFQGNSAPDKSGLPSDRFSAERTGGSVSTLTIQRTQQEDSAVYLCASSLSEGPYNEQFFGPGTRLTVL.

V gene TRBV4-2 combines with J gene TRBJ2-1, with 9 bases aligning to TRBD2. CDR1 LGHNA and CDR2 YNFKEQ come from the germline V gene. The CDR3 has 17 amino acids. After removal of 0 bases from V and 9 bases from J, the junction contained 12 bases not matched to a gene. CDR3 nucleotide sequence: TGTGCCAGCAGCCAAGATTTCGGGACTAGCCGTCCCACTGAGCAGTTCTTC. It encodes CASSQDFGTSRPTEQFF.

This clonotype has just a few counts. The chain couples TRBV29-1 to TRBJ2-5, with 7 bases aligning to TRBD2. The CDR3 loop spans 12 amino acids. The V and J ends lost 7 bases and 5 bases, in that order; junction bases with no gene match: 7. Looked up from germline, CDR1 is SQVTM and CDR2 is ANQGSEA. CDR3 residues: CSAGLVRETQYF. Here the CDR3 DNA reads TGCAGCGCCGGACTAGTTCGGGAGACCCAGTACTTC. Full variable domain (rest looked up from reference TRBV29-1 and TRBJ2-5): SAVISQKPSRDICQRGTSLTIQCQVDSQVTMMFWYRQQPGQSLTLIATANQGSEATYESGFVIDKFPISRPNLTFSTLTVSNMSPEDSSIYLCSAGLVRETQYFGPGTRLLVL.

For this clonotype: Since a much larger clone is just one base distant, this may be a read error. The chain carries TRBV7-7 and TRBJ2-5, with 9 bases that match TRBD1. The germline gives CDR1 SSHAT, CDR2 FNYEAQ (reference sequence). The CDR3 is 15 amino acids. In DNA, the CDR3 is TGTGCTAGCAGCTTAGGGGACAGGGATGAAGAGGCCCAGTACTTC. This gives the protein CASSLGDRDEEAQYF.

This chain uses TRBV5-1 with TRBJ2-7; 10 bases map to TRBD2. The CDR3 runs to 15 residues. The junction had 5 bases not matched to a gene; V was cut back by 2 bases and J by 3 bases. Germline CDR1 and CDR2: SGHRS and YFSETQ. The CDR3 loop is CASSFTSGTHYEQYF. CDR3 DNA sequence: TGCGCCAGCAGCTTTACTAGCGGGACCCACTACGAGCAGTACTTC.

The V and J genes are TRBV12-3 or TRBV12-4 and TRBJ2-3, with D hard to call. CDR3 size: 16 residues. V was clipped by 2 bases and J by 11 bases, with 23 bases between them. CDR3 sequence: CASSLSVGARANVQYF. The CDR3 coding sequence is TGTGCCAGCAGTTTAAGTGTAGGAGCCAGAGCAAATGTGCAGTATTTT.

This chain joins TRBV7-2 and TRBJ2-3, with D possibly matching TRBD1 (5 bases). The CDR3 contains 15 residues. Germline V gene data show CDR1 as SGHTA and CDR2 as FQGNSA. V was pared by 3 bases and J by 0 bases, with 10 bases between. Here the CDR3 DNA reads TGTGCCAGCAGCTTGGGGCCACTTAGCACAGATACGCAGTATTTT. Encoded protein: CASSLGPLSTDTQYF.

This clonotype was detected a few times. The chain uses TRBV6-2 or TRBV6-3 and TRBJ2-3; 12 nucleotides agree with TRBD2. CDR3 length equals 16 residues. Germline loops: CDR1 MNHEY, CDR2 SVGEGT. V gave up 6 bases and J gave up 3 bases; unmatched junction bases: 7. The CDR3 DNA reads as TGTGCCAGCAGGGGACTAGCGGGCCGGCAAACAGATACGCAGTATTTT. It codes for CASRGLAGRQTDTQYF.

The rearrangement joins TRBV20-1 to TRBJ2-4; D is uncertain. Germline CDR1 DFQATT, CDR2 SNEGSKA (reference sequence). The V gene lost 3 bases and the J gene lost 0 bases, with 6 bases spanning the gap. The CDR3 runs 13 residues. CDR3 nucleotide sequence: TGCAGTGCTAGGGGCACAGCCAAAAACATTCAGTACTTC. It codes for CSARGTAKNIQYF.

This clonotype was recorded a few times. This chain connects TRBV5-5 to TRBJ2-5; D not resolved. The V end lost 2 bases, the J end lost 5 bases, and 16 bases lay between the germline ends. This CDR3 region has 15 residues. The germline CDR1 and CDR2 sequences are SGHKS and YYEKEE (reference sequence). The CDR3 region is CASSFSDPVRETQYF. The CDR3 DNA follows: TGTGCCAGCAGCTTCTCGGATCCGGTCCGGGAGACCCAGTACTTC.

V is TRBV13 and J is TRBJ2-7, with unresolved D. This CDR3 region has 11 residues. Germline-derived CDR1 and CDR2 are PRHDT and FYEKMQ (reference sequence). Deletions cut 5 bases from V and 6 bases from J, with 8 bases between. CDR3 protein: CASSRASEQYF. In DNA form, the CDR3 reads TGTGCCAGCAGCCGCGCGAGCGAGCAGTACTTC.

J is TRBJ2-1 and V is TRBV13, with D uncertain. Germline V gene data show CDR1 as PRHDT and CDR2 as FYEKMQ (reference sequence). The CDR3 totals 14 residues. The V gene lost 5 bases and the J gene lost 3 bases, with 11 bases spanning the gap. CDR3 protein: CASSPRGFYNEQFF. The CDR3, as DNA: TGTGCCAGCAGCCCGCGTGGTTTCTACAATGAGCAGTTCTTC.

Here the CDR3 reads CASSFRRLGQGTPHSYEQYF. The CDR3 nucleotides are TGTGCCAGCAGTTTCCGGAGGTTGGGACAGGGGACACCACACTCCTACGAGCAGTACTTC. This chain joins TRBV12-3 or TRBV12-4 and TRBJ2-7, with 10 bases fitting TRBD1. The trim removed 3 bases at V and 0 bases at J, leaving 17 bases unmatched. The CDR3 is 20 amino acids.

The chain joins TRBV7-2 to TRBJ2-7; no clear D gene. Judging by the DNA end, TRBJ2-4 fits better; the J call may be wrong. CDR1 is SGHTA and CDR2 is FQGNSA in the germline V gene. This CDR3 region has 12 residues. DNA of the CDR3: TGTGCCAGCAGCCTTCCAGGCGACATTCAGTACTTC. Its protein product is CASSLPGDIQYF.

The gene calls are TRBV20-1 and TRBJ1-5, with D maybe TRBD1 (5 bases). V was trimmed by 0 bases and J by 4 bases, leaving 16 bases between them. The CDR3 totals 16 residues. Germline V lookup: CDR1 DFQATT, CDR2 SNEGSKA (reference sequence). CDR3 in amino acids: CSARDSGQARNQPQHF. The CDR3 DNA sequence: TGCAGTGCTAGAGATTCGGGGCAGGCCAGGAATCAGCCCCAGCATTTT.

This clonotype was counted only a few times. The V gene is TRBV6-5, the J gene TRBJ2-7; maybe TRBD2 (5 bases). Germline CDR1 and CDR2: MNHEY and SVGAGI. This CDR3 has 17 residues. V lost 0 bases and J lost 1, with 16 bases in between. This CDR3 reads CASSYSEEAGWSYEQYF. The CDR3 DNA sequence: TGTGCCAGCAGTTACTCGGAGGAAGCAGGTTGGTCCTACGAGCAGTACTTC.

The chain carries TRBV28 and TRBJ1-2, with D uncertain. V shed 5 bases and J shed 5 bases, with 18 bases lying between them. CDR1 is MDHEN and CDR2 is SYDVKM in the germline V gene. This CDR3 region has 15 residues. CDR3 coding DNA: TGTGCCAGCAGTGCCCCCGCAGGTGCCCTATATGGCTACACCTTC. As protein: CASSAPAGALYGYTF.

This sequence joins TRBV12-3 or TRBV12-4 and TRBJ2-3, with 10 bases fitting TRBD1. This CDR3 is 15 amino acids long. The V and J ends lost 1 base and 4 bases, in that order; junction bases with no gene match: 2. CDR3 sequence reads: CASSLVGTGADTQYF. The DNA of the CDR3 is TGTGCCAGCAGTTTAGTAGGGACAGGGGCAGATACGCAGTATTTT.

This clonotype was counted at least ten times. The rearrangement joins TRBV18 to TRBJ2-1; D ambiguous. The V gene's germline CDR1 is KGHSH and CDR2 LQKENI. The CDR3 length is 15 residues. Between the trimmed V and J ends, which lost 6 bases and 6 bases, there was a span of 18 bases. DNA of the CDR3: TGTGCCAGCTCTTATTATACCAAAGATTTCAATGAGCAGTTCTTC. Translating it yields CASSYYTKDFNEQFF.

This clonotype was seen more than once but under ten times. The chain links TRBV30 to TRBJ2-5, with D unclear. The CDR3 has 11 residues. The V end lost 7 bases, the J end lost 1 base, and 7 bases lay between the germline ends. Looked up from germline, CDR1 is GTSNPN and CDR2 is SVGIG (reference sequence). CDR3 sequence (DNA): TGTGCCTTGAGGCGCCAAGAGACCCAGTACTTC. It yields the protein CALRRQETQYF.

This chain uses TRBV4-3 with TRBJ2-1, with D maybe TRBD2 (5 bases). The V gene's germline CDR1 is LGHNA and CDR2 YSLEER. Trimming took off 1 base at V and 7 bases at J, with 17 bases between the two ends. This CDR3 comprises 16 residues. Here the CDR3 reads CASSQATFGGGNEQFF. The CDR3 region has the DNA TGCGCCAGCAGCCAAGCTACGTTCGGAGGTGGGAATGAGCAGTTCTTC.

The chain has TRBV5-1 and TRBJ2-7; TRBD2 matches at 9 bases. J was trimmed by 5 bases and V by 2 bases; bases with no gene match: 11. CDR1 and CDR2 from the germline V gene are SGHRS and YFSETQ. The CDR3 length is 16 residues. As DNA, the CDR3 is TGCGCCAGCAGCTTCTCCGGGACTAGCAACGTCCACGAGCAGTACTTC. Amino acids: CASSFSGTSNVHEQYF.

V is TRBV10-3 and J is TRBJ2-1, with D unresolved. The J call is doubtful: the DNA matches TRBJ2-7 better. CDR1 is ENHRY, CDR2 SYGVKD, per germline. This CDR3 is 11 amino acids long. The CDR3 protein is CAISENNEQYF. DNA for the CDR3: TGTGCCATCAGTGAAAACAATGAGCAGTACTTC.

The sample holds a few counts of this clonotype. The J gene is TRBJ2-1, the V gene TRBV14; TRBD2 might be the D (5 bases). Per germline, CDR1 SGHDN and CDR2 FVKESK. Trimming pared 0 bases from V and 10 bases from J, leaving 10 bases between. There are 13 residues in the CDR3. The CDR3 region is CASSQDLGGEQFF. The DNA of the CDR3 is TGTGCCAGCAGCCAAGACCTAGGAGGCGAGCAGTTCTTC.